This T cell receptor (beta chain) was profiled in a study of STAT3 mutations in large granular lymphocyte leukemia. Libraries were prepared by immunoSEQ multiplex PCR; TCRdb keeps only in-frame clonotypes and omits some of them. Here the sample spans 2,000 to 3,000 clones, over 45% being singletons. The V gene's germline CDR1 is MNHEY and CDR2 SMNVEV (reference sequence). The CDR3 covers 15 residues. V lost 6 bases, J lost 3 bases, and 7 bases stayed unmatched. To note about this clone: Its antigen is undetermined.

Regarding the study as a whole: At least one immunodominant TCR beta clonotype appeared in every T-cell large granular lymphocyte leukemia patient. Differing intervals and regimens complicate linking therapy response to clone burden. All newly emerging clones after therapy were STAT3 wild type.

Material: peripheral blood mononuclear cells. V and J are TRBV27 and TRBJ2-5; TRBD1 matches 10 bases. This sequence originates from a man between 60 and 75 years old with T-cell large granular lymphocyte leukemia. Some clones in this sample may be carry-over from other donors' samples. The CDR3 spells CASRGTGEGKETQYF. The CDR3 coding sequence is TGTGCCAGCAGGGGGACAGGGGAAGGGAAAGAGACCCAGTACTTC.